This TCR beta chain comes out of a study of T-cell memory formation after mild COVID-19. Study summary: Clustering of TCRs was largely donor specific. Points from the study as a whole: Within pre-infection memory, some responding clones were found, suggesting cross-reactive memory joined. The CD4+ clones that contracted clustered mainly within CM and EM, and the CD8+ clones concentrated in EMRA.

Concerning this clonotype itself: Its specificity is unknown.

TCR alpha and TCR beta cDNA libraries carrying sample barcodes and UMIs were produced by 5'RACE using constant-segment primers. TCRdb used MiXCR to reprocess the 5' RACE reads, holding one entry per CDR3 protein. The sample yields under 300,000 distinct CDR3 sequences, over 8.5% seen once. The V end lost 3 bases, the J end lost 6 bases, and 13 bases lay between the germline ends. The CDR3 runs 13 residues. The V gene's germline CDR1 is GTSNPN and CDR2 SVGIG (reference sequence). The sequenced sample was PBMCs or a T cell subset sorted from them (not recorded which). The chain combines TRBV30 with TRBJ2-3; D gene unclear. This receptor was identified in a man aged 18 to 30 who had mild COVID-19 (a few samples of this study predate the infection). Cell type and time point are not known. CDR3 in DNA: TGTGCCTGGAGCCGGACCCGCAGGGATACGCAGTATTTT. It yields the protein CAWSRTRRDTQYF.